These T cell receptor beta chains were read from a single sample in a study of blood T cell repertoires in COVID-19. Here immunoSEQ multiplex PCR was the method, and the copy in TCRdb shows in-frame clones only, minus some. The sample holds tens of thousands of clones, about 90% seen once. Input material: peripheral blood. The receptor source for this set is a woman between 65 and 79 years old with acute or convalescent COVID-19. The conserved cysteine and the conserved F or W are not part of the CDR3 here. The order of the fields is CDR3 length, clone size, V gene, CDR3 protein. Not every row has a clone size; where given, it reads once, few, many or a size class.

10 NA TRBV12-3/TRBV12-4 ASSKQGFELF
12 NA TRBV5-1 ASRTSGAQETQY
11 NA TRBV18 ASSPNARETQY
10 once TRBV27 ASGGWFGELF
12 NA TRBV6-5 ASRLTGSNEKLF
11 NA TRBV15 AAGQLGNSPLH
10 NA TRBV29-1 SENRVNTEAF
13 NA TRBV18 ASSPTATEGSTQH
13 NA TRBV11-2 ASSSSGTLSYEQY
13 once TRBV24-1 ATSDAGSGTYEQY
13 NA TRBV4-1 ASSLQEGAGYEQY
9 NA TRBV11-2 ASSLHGGYT
16 NA TRBV7-8 ASSDDPGLAGRLYEQY
13 NA TRBV7-3 ASRSSGRDFYEQY
19 NA TRBV5-1 ASSLLGVPHPGQGVTGELF
13 NA TRBV5-5 ASRGQASKGEKLF
12 NA TRBV19 ASSGTGAGNTIY
11 NA TRBV18 ASSPSTGNEQY
13 few TRBV7-9 ASSPRQRTGNTIY
15 NA TRBV27 ASTRTPPRQGAYEQY
14 NA TRBV10-3 AISDGLAGSTDTQY
11 NA TRBV5-8 ASSLQVNYGYT
10 NA TRBV28 ASSPGDYGYT
11 NA TRBV5-1 ANRQTGNNEQF
13 NA TRBV9 ASSARLAEGNEQF
14 NA TRBV10-3 AISDLGTGGGEKLF
13 NA TRBV18 ASSPYYKPQETQY
14 NA TRBV30 ACNRQGTLYNSPLH
12 NA TRBV11-2 ASSFQGVGNTIY
14 NA TRBV4-1 ASRGAGAGLIGEQF
13 NA TRBV11-2 ASSSGLAGQETQY
13 NA TRBV10-1 ASSEGGRARDTQY
12 NA TRBV3-1/TRBV3-2 ASSLRDNKNIQY
13 NA TRBV19 ASSIGTGKMYEQY
12 NA TRBV7-9 ASSLQGSTDTQY
19 NA TRBV28 ASTGQGPEGTSPWRTGELF
13 NA TRBV18 ASSADRANNQPQH
11 NA TRBV9 ASSASGNNEQF
13 NA TRBV7-9 ASSWDRDVGETQY
13 NA TRBV5-1 ASSLSSRRTGELF
11 NA TRBV9 ASSDTGSIGYT
11 NA TRBV9 ASSVSLAGGLF
12 NA TRBV19 ASSTTGTGETQY
12 NA TRBV18 ASSWAVVEETQY
15 NA TRBV7-3 ASSLTVGLGAYNEQF
13 NA TRBV4-1 ASSQEGTSSYTQY
11 NA TRBV5-1 ASKSLAQETQY
13 NA TRBV9 ASSVGGFTGDTIY
13 NA TRBV7-9 ASSPRGGENEKLF
14 NA TRBV24-1 ATSDWLAGDVNEQF
14 once TRBV7-9 ASSRTMGGTGHGYT
13 NA TRBV9 ASSPGTSGNNEQF
14 NA TRBV7-2 ASSFLAGRNTDTQY
10 NA TRBV28 ASSSQGQPQH
14 NA TRBV5-1 ASSLATSGGAETQY